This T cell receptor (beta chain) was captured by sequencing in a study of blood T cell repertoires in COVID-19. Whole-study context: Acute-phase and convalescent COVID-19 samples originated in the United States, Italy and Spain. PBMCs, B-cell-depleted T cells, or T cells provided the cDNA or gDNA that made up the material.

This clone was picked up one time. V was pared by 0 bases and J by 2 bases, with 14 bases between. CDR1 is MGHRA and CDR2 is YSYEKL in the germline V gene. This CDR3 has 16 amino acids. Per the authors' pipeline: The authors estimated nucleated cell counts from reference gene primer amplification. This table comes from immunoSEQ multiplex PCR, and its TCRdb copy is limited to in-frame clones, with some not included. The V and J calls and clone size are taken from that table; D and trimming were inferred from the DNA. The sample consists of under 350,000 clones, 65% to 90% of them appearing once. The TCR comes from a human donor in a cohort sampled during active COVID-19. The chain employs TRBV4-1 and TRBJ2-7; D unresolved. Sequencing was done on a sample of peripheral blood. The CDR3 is CASSQEVRANAYEQYF. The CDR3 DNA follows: TGCGCCAGCAGCCAAGAAGTGCGAGCGAACGCCTACGAGCAGTACTTC.